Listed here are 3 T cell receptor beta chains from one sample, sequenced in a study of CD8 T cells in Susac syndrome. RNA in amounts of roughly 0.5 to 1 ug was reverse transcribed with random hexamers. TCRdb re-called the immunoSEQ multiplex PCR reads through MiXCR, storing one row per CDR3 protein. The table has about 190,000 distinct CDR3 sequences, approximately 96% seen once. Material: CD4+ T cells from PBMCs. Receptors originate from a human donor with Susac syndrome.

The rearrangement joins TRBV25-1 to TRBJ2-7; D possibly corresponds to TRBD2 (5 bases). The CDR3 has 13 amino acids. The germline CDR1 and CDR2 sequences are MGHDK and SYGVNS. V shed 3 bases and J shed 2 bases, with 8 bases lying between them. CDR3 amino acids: CASSDGITYEQYF. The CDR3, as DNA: TGTGCCAGCAGTGACGGGATTACCTACGAGCAGTACTTC.

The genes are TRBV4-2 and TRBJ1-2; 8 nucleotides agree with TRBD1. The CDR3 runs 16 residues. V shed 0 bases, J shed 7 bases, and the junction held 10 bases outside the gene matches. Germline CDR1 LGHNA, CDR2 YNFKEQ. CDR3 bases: TGTGCCAGCAGCCAAGATTTGCAGGGGGCGAGAAGTGGCTACACCTTC. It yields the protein CASSQDLQGARSGYTF.

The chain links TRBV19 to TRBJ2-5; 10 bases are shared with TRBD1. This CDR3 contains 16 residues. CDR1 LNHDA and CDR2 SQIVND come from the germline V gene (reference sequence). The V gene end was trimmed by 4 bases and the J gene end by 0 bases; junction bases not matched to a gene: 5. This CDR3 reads CASSTPGQGYQETQYF. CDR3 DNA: TGTGCCAGTAGTACCCCGGGACAGGGGTACCAAGAGACCCAGTACTTC.